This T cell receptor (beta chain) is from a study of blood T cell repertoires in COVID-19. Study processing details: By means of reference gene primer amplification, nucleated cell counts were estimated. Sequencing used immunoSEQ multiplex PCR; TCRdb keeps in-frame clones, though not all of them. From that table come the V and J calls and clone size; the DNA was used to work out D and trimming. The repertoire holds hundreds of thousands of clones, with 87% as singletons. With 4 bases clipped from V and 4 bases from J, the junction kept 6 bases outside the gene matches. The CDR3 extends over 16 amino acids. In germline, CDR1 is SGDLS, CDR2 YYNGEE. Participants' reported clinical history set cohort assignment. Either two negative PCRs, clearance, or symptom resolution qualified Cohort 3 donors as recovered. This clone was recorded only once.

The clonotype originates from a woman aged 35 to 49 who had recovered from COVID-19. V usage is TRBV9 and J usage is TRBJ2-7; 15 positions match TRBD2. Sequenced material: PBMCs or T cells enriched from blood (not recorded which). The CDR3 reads CASSHGGLAGGYEQYF. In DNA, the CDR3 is TGTGCCAGCAGCCATGGGGGACTAGCGGGAGGTTACGAGCAGTACTTC.